The source of this TCR beta chain is a study of cytomegalovirus exposure and HLA in healthy donors. Study observations and caveats: Reports showed the classifier diagnosing cytomegalovirus status with high specificity and sensitivity. Sequencing likely produced, as an artifact, a cluster of highly shared sequence variants.

PCR amplification relied on 60 Vbeta primers (plus 13 Jbeta primers). The authors' processing: An analysis that came later counted tens of millions of unique TCR beta chains, approximately 10 million shared. Assay used: immunoSEQ multiplex PCR; TCRdb lists only in-frame clones, some missing. V and J calls and clone size are as listed in that table; D and trimming were resolved from the DNA. Seen here are 130,000 or so clones, 70% to 85% observed once, and the top ten hold about 3%. Details on this clone: As yet, its antigen is unknown.

J was trimmed by 5 bases and V by 6 bases; bases with no gene match: 7. The CDR3 sequence is 15 residues long. Germline-derived CDR1 and CDR2 are LNHDA and SQIVND (reference sequence). The clonotype originates from a woman between 18 and 29 years old in good health and CMV-seropositive. This chain joins TRBV19 and TRBJ2-5, with 12 nucleotides matching TRBD1. Sequencing was carried out using PBMCs. CDR3 amino acids: CASRPGQGARETQYF. The CDR3 DNA reads as TGTGCCAGTAGACCGGGACAGGGGGCGCGGGAGACCCAGTACTTC.